This T cell receptor (beta chain) is drawn from a study of Graves' ophthalmopathy and Graves' hyperthyroidism listed by TCRdb under 2018. With respect to the entire study: Peripheral blood was collected at initial diagnosis, prior to any treatment. For independent validation, a separate cohort was made up of roughly 19 hyperthyroidism patients plus 17 patients who later progressed from hyperthyroidism to ophthalmopathy. The study used TCR beta repertoire signatures to distinguish Graves' ophthalmopathy from Graves' hyperthyroidism and to predict progression to ophthalmopathy. After sampling, hyperthyroidism patients received methimazole starting at 30 mg daily, and ophthalmopathy patients received high-dose intravenous methylprednisolone. In over five hyperthyroidism patients, the T-cell repertoires found in thyroid tissue were compared with those found in blood. To explore V-J signatures that distinguish ophthalmopathy from hyperthyroidism, a discovery set of more than 90 patients was enrolled, made up of 43 with ophthalmopathy and 57 with stable hyperthyroidism. The 100 discovery patients were divided at random into training and test sets in a 7:3 ratio. In total, 120 to 150 blood samples were TCR-sequenced: fewer than 50 ophthalmopathy, roughly 80 hyperthyroidism and roughly 17 hyperthyroidism-to-ophthalmopathy patients. Overall study outcomes, separate from this receptor: In validation, the model predicted ophthalmopathy progression with about 71% sensitivity and approximately 78% specificity; 12 predicted patients were CT-confirmed with GO in a median of approximately six months. In cross-validation, the 13-signature model distinguished ophthalmopathy from stable hyperthyroidism with 85% to 90% sensitivity and nearly 82% specificity, and in the test set the corresponding values were approximately 80% and 68%. Sample size was not statistically predetermined, and group allocation was not concealed from the investigators. Among expanded thyroid clonotypes with frequency above 0.001, most also showed up in blood, which suggests that blood repertoires may reflect the thyroid immune response.

Patients with ophthalmopathy had moderately to severely active disease, with a Clinical Activity Score of 3 or more, a NOSPECS grade of 4 or more, and a disease duration of less than 3 months. Patients were excluded if they had other autoimmune diseases, uncontrolled infections, pregnancy or lactation. Diagnosis was based on clinical symptoms, serum thyroxine, TRAb, thyroid ultrasound and orbital computed tomography. Ficoll-Paque density gradient centrifugation was used to isolate PBMCs from around 10 ml of fresh peripheral blood. Total RNA was extracted using Trizol reagent, and RNA quality was checked on an Agilent 2100 Bioanalyzer. The sample holds many counts of this clonotype. Its antigen has not been determined. Per-base quality was not reported, and no clone a single base away is much larger than it. TCR beta CDR3 regions were amplified from RNA transcripts for repertoire sequencing. The first round of RT-PCR was done with HTBI primers and the Qiagen OneStep RT-PCR kit, and was followed by a second round of multiplex PCR, then size selection and purification. Libraries were sequenced on an Illumina HiSeq2000 using paired-end 100 bp reads. In the original analysis: SOAPnuke was used for read processing, and reads with adapters, uncalled bases, a mean Phred below 15, or no exact constant-primer or identifier match were discarded. COPE v1.2.5 was used to merge high-quality paired reads. Each unique nucleotide sequence was treated as a clonotype, and MiTCR v1.1 was used to align the clonotypes to the IMGT TRB V, D and J references. The analysis was limited to V-J combinations with a frequency above 0.0001, which together covered 99.2% of repertoires. For each V-J combination, a TCR clonal expansion and chaos score was defined as the ratio of F50 clonal expansion to chaos observed in the TCRdist matrix. Welch's t-statistics and random forest were used to reduce features to over ten V-J combinations, which were fed into a naive Bayes classifier. The similarity between thyroid and blood repertoires was quantified using the Morisita-Horn index. TCRdb took the public reads, trimmed them with fastp at Q25, ran MiXCR for clone calling and kept in-frame beta chains. Merged by CDR3 protein, the rows form single entries marked with the most common genes and DNA. Clone size and V and J calls follow TCRdb, not the original study. The sample has 220,000 or so distinct CDR3 sequences on record, around a fifth of them singletons. The ten largest account for more than 35% of the sample.

Sequencing was done on a sample of peripheral blood. This receptor was taken from a woman between 50 and 59 years old with Graves' ophthalmopathy. Donor details come from another sample of the same person, matched by shared clones.

The CDR3 sequence is CSAQGLDQETQYF. At the DNA level, the sequence is TGCAGTGCTCAGGGACTAGATCAAGAGACCCAGTACTTC. Here the chain combines TRBV20-1 and TRBJ2-5, with 8 bases in between that match TRBD2. Unmatched junction bases come to 4, with V trimmed by 5 bases and J by 2 bases. The CDR3 has 13 amino acids, counting the end cysteine and phenylalanine. Kept here is only the CDR3 DNA, which spans 39 bases and is read in frame from base 1. As encoded in the germline V gene (reference sequence), CDR1 is DFQATT while CDR2 is SNEGSKA.